These 17 T cell receptor beta chains were sequenced from one sample in a study of T cell repertoires in ileal Crohn's disease. Profiling relied on immunoSEQ multiplex PCR, and the TCRdb table lists in-frame clones only, not all of them. The table lists around 1,200 clones, 85% to 95% of them singletons, with 2.4% in the top ten. Material for sequencing was ileal tissue. These receptors all come from an adult with Crohn's disease.

This sequence joins TRBV7-8 and TRBJ2-5; TRBD2 aligns across 7 bases. Per germline, CDR1 SGHVS and CDR2 FQNEAQ. The J segment lost 7 bases and the V segment lost 5 bases, leaving 7 bases of the junction unmatched. The CDR3 covers 13 residues. CDR3 in amino acids: CASSPAGVGTQYF. CDR3 nucleotides: TGTGCCAGCAGCCCGGCGGGGGTTGGGACCCAGTACTTC.

The chain carries TRBV9 and TRBJ1-3; 9 nucleotides line up with TRBD1. This CDR3 contains 17 residues. Germline V gene sequence: CDR1 SGDLS, CDR2 YYNGEE. V was pared by 3 bases and J by 9 bases, with 16 bases of the junction left unmatched. As DNA, the CDR3 is TGTGCCAGCAGCGGTCCCCCGGGACAGGGACACCGAGGCACCATATATTTT. Its translation is CASSGPPGQGHRGTIYF. The full variable domain, with the rest looked up from reference TRBV9 and TRBJ1-3, is DSGVTQTPKHLITATGQRVTLRCSPRSGDLSVYWYQQSLDQGLQFLIQYYNGEERAKGNILERFSAQQFPDLHSELNLSSLELGDSALYFCASSGPPGQGHRGTIYFGEGSWLTVV.

This chain uses TRBV11-3 with TRBJ2-1; 9 nucleotides agree with TRBD2. V lost 5 bases, J lost 5 bases, and 7 bases stayed unmatched. The V gene's germline CDR1 is SGHNT and CDR2 YENEEA. This CDR3 comprises 15 residues. The CDR3 here is CASSAGGLGDNEQFF. As DNA, the CDR3 is TGTGCCAGCAGCGCGGGGGGGCTAGGCGACAATGAGCAGTTCTTC.

This clone came up a few times. The J gene is TRBJ2-4, the V gene TRBV4-3; TRBD2 agrees at 9 bases. CDR3 length equals 16 residues. Germline-derived CDR1 and CDR2 are LGHNA and YSLEER. V was pared by 1 base and J by 6 bases, with 7 bases of the junction left unmatched. The CDR3: CASSQAGAGGRNIQYF. CDR3 nucleotide sequence: TGCGCCAGCAGCCAAGCTGGAGCGGGGGGCCGAAACATTCAGTACTTC.

The chain links TRBV9 to TRBJ2-7, with a possible D match to TRBD1 (7 bases). V lost 3 bases and J 0 bases, leaving 13 bases between the germline ends. This CDR3 has 15 residues. Germline assignment: CDR1 SGDLS and CDR2 YYNGEE. CDR3 sequence: CASSASGGTSYEQYF. CDR3 DNA: TGTGCCAGCAGCGCCTCAGGGGGGACCTCCTACGAGCAGTACTTC.

The rearrangement joins TRBV7-3 to TRBJ2-5, with 9 bases identical to TRBD2. Germline values: CDR1 SGHTA, CDR2 FQGTGA. This CDR3 has 17 amino acids. V was clipped by 2 bases and J by 4 bases; unmatched bases: 11. CDR3 amino acids: CASSLGLAGPSGETQYF. CDR3 in DNA: TGTGCCAGCAGCTTAGGGCTAGCGGGGCCCAGCGGAGAGACCCAGTACTTC.

The chain combines TRBV11-1 with TRBJ2-7; D remains unclear. Trimming pared 5 bases from V and 3 bases from J, leaving 8 bases between. Per the germline V gene, CDR1 is SGHAT and CDR2 is FQDESV (reference sequence). This CDR3 spans 12 amino acids. The DNA for the CDR3 is TGTGCCAGCAGCCTTGATCACTACGAGCAGTACGTC. Its protein is CASSLDHYEQYV.

This clone was picked up a small number of times. The chain uses TRBV11-2 and TRBJ1-6; 7 positions match TRBD1. J gave up 10 bases and V 2 bases, and 8 bases lay outside the gene matches. The germline gives CDR1 SGHAT, CDR2 FQNNGV. CDR3 length: 15 amino acids. The CDR3 region has the DNA TGTGCCAGCAGCTTACTCGACAGGGATGGCTCACCCCTCCACTTT. Translation gives CASSLLDRDGSPLHF.

The chain links TRBV2 to TRBJ1-1; TRBD1 aligns across 7 bases. V lost 5 bases and J lost 1; bases outside the gene matches: 7. From germline, CDR1 is SNHLY and CDR2 FYNNEI. CDR3 size: 15 residues. The CDR3 reads CASSSSGGSNTEAFF. The DNA of the CDR3 is TGTGCCAGCAGTAGCTCAGGGGGTTCGAACACTGAAGCTTTCTTT.

The chain has TRBV5-1 and TRBJ1-1, with D possibly TRBD1 on 5 matching bases. CDR1 is SGHRS, CDR2 YFSETQ, per germline. The CDR3 contains 14 residues. Trimming left V 5 bases short and J 4 bases short, with 15 bases between. CDR3 region: CASRILAGPTEAFF. Written as DNA, the CDR3 is TGCGCCAGCAGAATTCTCGCGGGGCCCACTGAAGCTTTCTTT.

The chain recombines TRBV4-3 with TRBJ1-3; D is uncertain. There are 15 residues in the CDR3. Germline CDR1 is LGHNA and CDR2 is YSLEER. The V gene lost 0 bases and the J gene lost 2 bases, with 8 bases spanning the gap. CDR3 in amino acids: CASSQDRNPGNTIYF. The CDR3 region has the DNA TGCGCCAGCAGCCAAGACAGGAACCCTGGAAACACCATATATTTT.

DNA for the CDR3: TGCGCCAGCAGCCAAGATTTCCTAGTGACGAACACCGGGGAGCTGTTTTTT. Amino acids: CASSQDFLVTNTGELFF. The chain carries TRBV4-3 and TRBJ2-2; D uncertain. Trimming pared 0 bases from V and 0 bases from J, leaving 11 bases between. CDR1 and CDR2 (germline): LGHNA, YSLEER. The CDR3 has 17 residues.

The chain carries TRBV7-8 and TRBJ2-2, with 8 bases identical to TRBD2. Germline CDR1 and CDR2: SGHVS and FQNEAQ. This CDR3 is 14 amino acids long. After removal of 6 bases from V and 8 bases from J, the junction contained 8 bases not matched to a gene. The DNA of the CDR3 is TGTGCCAGCAGAGGGATACGGGGGGGTGGGGAGCTGTTTTTT. It codes for CASRGIRGGGELFF.

This clone was found once. This chain uses TRBV9 with TRBJ2-1; 10 bases map to TRBD2. This CDR3 comprises 15 residues. Germline V gene lookup returns CDR1 SGDLS and CDR2 YYNGEE. V was pared by 3 bases and J by 1 base, with 1 base of the junction left unmatched. CDR3 in amino acids: CASSGAGGSYNEQFF. CDR3 DNA sequence: TGTGCCAGCAGCGGAGCGGGGGGGTCCTACAATGAGCAGTTCTTC.

This chain connects TRBV6-5 to TRBJ2-4; 9 bases agree with TRBD1. Per germline, CDR1 MNHEY and CDR2 SVGAGI. The V gene end was trimmed by 8 bases and the J gene end by 4 bases; junction bases not matched to a gene: 9. CDR3 length equals 15 residues. The CDR3: CASGPGQGLKNIQYF. Written as DNA, the CDR3 is TGTGCCAGCGGGCCAGGACAGGGGCTGAAAAACATTCAGTACTTC.

This sequence joins TRBV10-3 and TRBJ2-1, with TRBD2 matching 10 bases. The CDR3 is made up of 14 amino acids. V gave up 5 bases and J gave up 3 bases; unmatched junction bases: 1. Germline V CDR1 and CDR2: ENHRY, SYGVKD. CDR3 region: CAISWTSGYNEQFF. CDR3 nucleotides: TGTGCCATCAGTTGGACTAGCGGCTACAATGAGCAGTTCTTC.

The rearrangement links TRBV7-2 to TRBJ2-2, with a possible D match to TRBD1 (5 bases). This CDR3 is 14 amino acids long. The ends were cut back, 0 bases at V and 3 bases at J, with 5 bases in the middle. CDR1 and CDR2 from the germline V gene are SGHTA and FQGNSA. CDR3 DNA: TGTGCCAGCAGCTTAGCCAGGGACACCGGGGAGCTGTTTTTT. This encodes CASSLARDTGELFF.